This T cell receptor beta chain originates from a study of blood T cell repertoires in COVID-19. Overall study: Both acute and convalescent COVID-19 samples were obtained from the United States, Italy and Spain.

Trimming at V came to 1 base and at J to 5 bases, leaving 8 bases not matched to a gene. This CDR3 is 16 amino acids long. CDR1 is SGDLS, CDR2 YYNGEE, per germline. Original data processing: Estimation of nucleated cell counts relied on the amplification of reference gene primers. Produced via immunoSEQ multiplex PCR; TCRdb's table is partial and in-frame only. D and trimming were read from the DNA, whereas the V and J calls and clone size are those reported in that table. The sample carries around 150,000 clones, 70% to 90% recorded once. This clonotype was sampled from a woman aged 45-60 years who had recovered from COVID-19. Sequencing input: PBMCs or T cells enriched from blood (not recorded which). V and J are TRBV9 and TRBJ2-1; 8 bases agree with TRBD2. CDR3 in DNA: TGTGCCAGCAGCGTACTAGCGGGCCCTATAAACAATGAGCAGTTCTTC. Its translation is CASSVLAGPINNEQFF.